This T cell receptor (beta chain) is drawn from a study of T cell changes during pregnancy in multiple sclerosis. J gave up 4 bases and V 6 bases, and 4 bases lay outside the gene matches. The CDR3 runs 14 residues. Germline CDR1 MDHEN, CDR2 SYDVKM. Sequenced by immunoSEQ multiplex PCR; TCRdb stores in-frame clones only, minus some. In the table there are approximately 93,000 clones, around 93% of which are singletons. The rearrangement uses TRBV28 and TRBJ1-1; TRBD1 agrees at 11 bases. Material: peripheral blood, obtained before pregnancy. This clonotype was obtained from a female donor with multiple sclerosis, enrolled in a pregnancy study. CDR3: CASSPGQGATEAFF. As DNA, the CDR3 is TGTGCCAGCAGCCCCGGACAGGGGGCCACTGAAGCTTTCTTT.